This T cell receptor beta chain was retrieved from a study of blood T cell repertoires in COVID-19. This clone occurred once. TCRdb's copy holds only in-frame clones and misses some; the assay was immunoSEQ multiplex PCR. Here the sample spans approximately 270,000 clones, roughly 86% being singletons. This receptor was taken from a man aged 40-50 years with active or convalescent COVID-19. The sample consisted of peripheral blood.

The CDR3 region is CASRAPNEQFF. CDR3 nucleotides: TGTGCCAGCAGAGCACCCAATGAGCAGTTCTTC. The chain couples TRBV6-5 to TRBJ2-1; no firm D call. With 6 bases removed from V and 6 bases from J, the gap between germline ends came to 6 bases. Per germline, CDR1 MNHEY and CDR2 SVGAGI. The CDR3 totals 11 residues.